Shown below are 19 T cell receptor beta chains from a single sample sequenced in a study of molecular identifiers for immune sequencing clone quantification. TCRdb redid the calling of the PCR reads with MiXCR, one entry per CDR3 protein. The sample shows some 680,000 distinct CDR3 sequences, 25% of them seen only once. The sequencing sample was made of naive CD8+ T cells from blood, with Jurkat cell RNA spiked in. Subset here: FACS-sorted CD8+CD4-CCR7+CD45RA+ naive T cells. All receptors come from a human donor in good health. Some libraries in this study had Jurkat cell RNA spiked in.

This clonotype showed up just a few times. CDR3 DNA sequence: TGTGCCAGCAGCCCGACTACTTTGCGCACAGATACGCAGTATTTT. It encodes CASSPTTLRTDTQYF. The genes are TRBV12-3 or TRBV12-4 and TRBJ2-3, with D perhaps TRBD2 (5 bases). Trimming left V 6 bases short and J 1 base short, with 14 bases between. The CDR3 consists of 15 residues.

In this sample, this clonotype turned up many times. This chain uses TRBV4-3 with TRBJ2-7; 8 nucleotides match TRBD1. J lost 2 bases, V lost 2 bases, and 11 bases had no gene match. Per the germline V gene, CDR1 is LGHNA and CDR2 is YSLEER. CDR3 length: 17 residues. The CDR3 protein is CASSQYRDRGPTYEQYF. The CDR3, as DNA: TGCGCCAGCAGCCAATACCGCGACAGGGGTCCCACCTACGAGCAGTACTTC.

This clonotype has just a few counts. The CDR3 spells CASTEGAGQPQHF. The CDR3 coding sequence is TGTGCCAGCACCGAAGGGGCGGGTCAGCCCCAGCATTTT. The rearrangement joins TRBV12-3 or TRBV12-4 to TRBJ1-5; TRBD1 might be the D (5 bases). Trimming left V 7 bases short and J 6 bases short, with 13 bases between. The CDR3 totals 13 residues.

This clonotype came up many times. The genes are TRBV2 and TRBJ1-2, with D perhaps TRBD1 (6 bases). The V and J ends lost 6 bases and 5 bases respectively, with 13 bases between them. This CDR3 has 13 residues. Per germline, CDR1 SNHLY and CDR2 FYNNEI. The DNA of the CDR3 is TGTGCCAGCAGAGACGGACAGTCGTATGGCTACACCTTC. Its protein is CASRDGQSYGYTF.

V usage is TRBV15 and J usage is TRBJ2-7; D perhaps matches TRBD2 (5 bases). With 5 bases removed from V and 7 bases from J, the gap between germline ends came to 18 bases. Germline values: CDR1 LNHNV, CDR2 YYDKDF (reference sequence). The CDR3 spans 14 residues. The CDR3 DNA reads as TGTGCCACCAGCCTTTCGGGAACCCCTCAGGAGCAGTACTTC. Translation gives CATSLSGTPQEQYF.

This clonotype was seen ten or more times. CDR3 region: CASSLGSGINEQYF. CDR3 coding DNA: TGCGCCAGCAGCTTGGGGAGCGGGATCAACGAGCAGTACTTC. The V and J genes are TRBV5-1 and TRBJ2-7; the match to TRBD2 covers 7 bases. CDR3 length: 14 residues. Trimming at V came to 0 bases and at J to 5 bases, leaving 5 bases not matched to a gene. In germline, CDR1 is SGHRS, CDR2 YFSETQ. The entire variable domain, with the rest obtained from reference TRBV5-1 and TRBJ2-7, is as follows: KAGVTQTPRYLIKTRGQQVTLSCSPISGHRSVSWYQQTPGQGLQFLFEYFSETQRNKGNFPGRFSGRQFSNSRSEMNVSTLELGDSALYLCASSLGSGINEQYFGPGTRLTVT.

The gene calls are TRBV27 and TRBJ2-1; 11 bases line up with TRBD2. With V trimmed by 3 bases and J by 5 bases, 3 bases remained unmatched. Germline CDR1 MNHEY, CDR2 SMNVEV (reference sequence). The CDR3 has 15 amino acids. CDR3: CASSFALAGDNEQFF. Written as DNA, the CDR3 is TGTGCCAGCAGTTTCGCACTAGCGGGAGACAATGAGCAGTTCTTC.

This clonotype has a count of ten or more. The CDR3 loop is CASSLGQNNEKLFF. Written as DNA, the CDR3 is TGTGCCAGCAGCTTGGGACAGAATAATGAAAAACTGTTTTTT. This sequence joins TRBV5-4 and TRBJ1-4; D is perhaps TRBD1 (5 bases). The germline V and J ends were trimmed by 0 bases and 4 bases, with 7 bases remaining between them. Looked up from germline, CDR1 is SGHNT and CDR2 is YYREEE (reference sequence). The CDR3 runs to 14 residues.

This clonotype came up a few times. This chain uses TRBV12-3 or TRBV12-4 with TRBJ2-5, with unresolved D. The CDR3 loop spans 14 amino acids. V was shortened by 9 bases and J by 0 bases, with 14 bases between the two germline ends. The CDR3 nucleotides read TGTGCCAGTTCAGAATCAGTGTACCAAGAGACCCAGTACTTC. Protein: CASSESVYQETQYF.

This clonotype occurred many times. This chain connects TRBV19 to TRBJ2-7; no clear D gene. The ends were cut back, 3 bases at V and 0 bases at J, with 9 bases in the middle. CDR1 LNHDA and CDR2 SQIVND come from the germline V gene (reference sequence). CDR3 length: 14 amino acids. The CDR3 loop reads CASSIAGTSYEQYF. The CDR3 DNA reads as TGTGCCAGTAGTATCGCCGGAACCTCCTACGAGCAGTACTTC. Full variable domain (missing parts from reference TRBV19 and TRBJ2-7): DGGITQSPKYLFRKEGQNVTLSCEQNLNHDAMYWYRQDPGQGLRLIYYSQIVNDFQKGDIAEGYSVSREKKESFPLTVTSAQKNPTAFYLCASSIAGTSYEQYFGPGTRLTVT.

The sample holds many counts of this clonotype. This rearrangement joins TRBV5-6 to TRBJ2-5; D may be TRBD2 (5 bases). Germline CDR1 SGHDT, CDR2 YYEEEE. The CDR3 consists of 13 residues. V gave up 2 bases and J gave up 5 bases, with 10 bases separating them. The CDR3, as DNA: TGTGCCAGCAGCTTAGACGGCGGGGAGACCCAGTACTTC. Translation gives CASSLDGGETQYF.

To note about this clonotype: A much bigger clone sits one base away, suggesting this may be a read error. The CDR3 DNA sequence: TGCGCCAGCAGCCAATCAACCGGGACTAGCGTTTGCCCCGGGGAGCTGTTTTTT. Translated: CASSQSTGTSVCPGELFF. The V call is TRBV4-3, the J call TRBJ2-2, with TRBD2 identical over 10 bases. The CDR3 has 18 amino acids. The trim removed 2 bases at V and 6 bases at J, leaving 12 bases unmatched. Germline CDR1 reads LGHNA; CDR2 reads YSLEER.

This clonotype was detected ten times or more. The CDR3 sequence: CATSIVGGYEQYF. For the CDR3, the DNA is TGTGCCACCAGTATCGTTGGAGGGTACGAGCAGTACTTC. The V and J genes are TRBV15 and TRBJ2-7, with a tentative D call TRBD2 (6 bases). The CDR3 contains 13 residues. In germline, CDR1 is LNHNV, CDR2 YYDKDF (reference sequence). V lost 6 bases to trimming and J lost 4 bases, with 13 bases between them.

In this sample, this clonotype turned up a few times. The chain links TRBV27 to TRBJ2-7; tentatively, D is TRBD2 (6 bases). CDR1 and CDR2 from the germline V gene are MNHEY and SMNVEV (reference sequence). V lost 1 base and J 4 bases, leaving 11 bases between the germline ends. CDR3 size: 14 residues. CDR3 DNA sequence: TGTGCCAGCAGTTTATTAGGCCTAGCGTACGAGCAGTACTTC. It encodes CASSLLGLAYEQYF.

This clonotype has a single count. This may be a read error, as it is one base from a much larger clone. This sequence joins TRBV24-1 and TRBJ2-1; D remains unclear. Per the germline V gene, CDR1 is KGHDR and CDR2 is SFDVKD. V was cut by 4 bases and J by 11 bases, with 14 bases left in between. The CDR3 has 13 residues. The DNA for the CDR3 is TGTGCCACCAGTGACCTACTTAGGGATAAGCAGTTCTTC. This codes for CATSDLLRDKQFF.

Concerning this clonotype: This may arise from a read error, as a much more abundant clone is one base away. The chain carries TRBV14 and TRBJ2-7; D remains ambiguous. The germline gives CDR1 SGHDN, CDR2 FVKESK. The CDR3 sequence is 13 residues long. The V gene lost 5 bases and the J gene lost 2 bases, with 10 bases spanning the gap. CDR3 sequence reads: CASSAVGTYEQYF. CDR3 bases: TGTGCCAGCAGCGCGGTGGGGACCTACGAGCAGTACTTC.

This chain joins TRBV5-1 and TRBJ1-6; 7 bases match TRBD1. V was pared by 4 bases and J by 6 bases, with 4 bases of the junction left unmatched. This CDR3 region has 14 residues. The germline CDR1 and CDR2 sequences are SGHRS and YFSETQ. The CDR3 spells CASSLGQTNSPLHF. CDR3 coding DNA: TGCGCCAGCAGCCTGGGACAGACTAATTCACCCCTCCACTTT.

The CDR3 protein is CASSISGVNTGELFF. CDR3 nucleotides: TGTGCCAGTAGTATTAGCGGGGTAAACACCGGGGAGCTGTTTTTT. V gene TRBV19 combines with J gene TRBJ2-2, with TRBD2 matching over 8 bases. This CDR3 is built from 15 residues. V dropped 3 bases and J dropped 2; count of bases not matched to a gene: 2. CDR1 is LNHDA, CDR2 SQIVND, per germline (reference sequence). Using reference TRBV19 and TRBJ2-2 for the parts outside the CDR3, the full variable domain is DGGITQSPKYLFRKEGQNVTLSCEQNLNHDAMYWYRQDPGQGLRLIYYSQIVNDFQKGDIAEGYSVSREKKESFPLTVTSAQKNPTAFYLCASSISGVNTGELFFGEGSRLTVL.

With respect to this clonotype: A read error may produce the germline difference seen at one junction end. The chain employs TRBV12-3 or TRBV12-4 and TRBJ2-2, with 8 bases lining up with TRBD2. The CDR3 runs to 12 residues. The CDR3 nucleotides are TGTGCCAGCAGTGCCCATAGCGGGGAGCTGGTTTTT. Translating it yields CASSAHSGELVF.